This T cell receptor beta chain was profiled in a study of cytomegalovirus exposure and HLA in healthy donors. The PCR employed 60 Vbeta primers together with 13 Jbeta primers. This table comes from immunoSEQ multiplex PCR, and its TCRdb copy is limited to in-frame clones, with some not included. Here the sample spans 130,000 to 150,000 clones, roughly 80% being singletons. Germline CDR1 reads MDHEN; CDR2 reads SYDVKM. The CDR3 length is 14 residues. V was pared by 5 bases and J by 3 bases, with 7 bases of the junction left unmatched. Material for sequencing was PBMCs. This chain links TRBV28 with TRBJ2-7, with 7 nucleotides matching TRBD2. The TCR sequence derives from a woman in her thirties or forties in good health and CMV-seropositive. CDR3 DNA sequence: TGTGCCAGCAGTGGGGGGAGGGCTCTCTACGAGCAGTACTTC. It translates to CASSGGRALYEQYF.